What follows are 18 T cell receptor beta chains derived from one specimen sequenced in a study of Ad26.COV2.S vaccination and SARS-CoV-2 variants. As for treatment: some 20 received Ad26.COV2.S at low or high dose, single or two shots; about five received placebo; per-sample allocation not given. The investigators took samples on day 63 after the first vaccine or placebo injection. Produced via immunoSEQ multiplex PCR; TCRdb's table is partial and in-frame only. The table lists some 410,000 clones, over 80% of them singletons, with around 1.8% in the top ten. The sample in question was peripheral blood, obtained in a trial of Ad26.COV2.S vaccine versus placebo. The receptors come from a person between 18 and 65 years old who received the Ad26.COV2.S COVID-19 vaccine or a placebo.

The V and J genes are TRBV3-1 (or the pseudogene TRBV3-2) and TRBJ2-7; 8 positions agree with TRBD1. The junction had 6 bases not matched to a gene; V was cut back by 3 bases and J by 2 bases. Germline V gene sequence: CDR1 LGHDT, CDR2 YNNKEL (reference sequence). The CDR3 runs 15 residues. CDR3 amino acids: CASSHTGTGTYEQYF. The CDR3, as DNA: TGTGCCAGCAGCCACACAGGGACAGGCACCTACGAGCAGTACTTC.

The CDR3 region has the DNA TGTGCCAGTAGTATTGGGGGACTGTACACTGAAGCTTTCTTT. Translation: CASSIGGLYTEAFF. V is TRBV19 and J is TRBJ1-1; weak D call: TRBD1 (5 bases). This CDR3 is 14 amino acids long. V lost 3 bases to trimming and J lost 3 bases, with 11 bases between them. Germline V lookup: CDR1 LNHDA, CDR2 SQIVND (reference sequence).

The rearrangement joins TRBV3-1 (or the pseudogene TRBV3-2) to TRBJ2-3, with 9 bases fitting TRBD2. Trimming removed 4 bases from V and 1 base from J; junction bases left unmatched: 6. The CDR3 runs to 16 residues. Germline V gene data show CDR1 as LGHDT and CDR2 as YNNKEL (reference sequence). The CDR3: CASSPSKRGGTDTQYF. The CDR3 coding sequence is TGTGCCAGCAGCCCCTCGAAGCGGGGGGGCACAGATACGCAGTATTTT.

This clone was detected only once. The V gene is TRBV2, the J gene TRBJ1-3, with no clear D. V was clipped by 4 bases and J by 0 bases, with 10 bases between them. CDR3 size: 15 residues. Looked up from germline, CDR1 is SNHLY and CDR2 is FYNNEI. CDR3 DNA sequence: TGTGCCAGCAGTGCCCGTGGTAGCTCTGGAAACACCATATATTTT. Encoded protein: CASSARGSSGNTIYF.

The chain combines TRBV4-1 with TRBJ1-2, with a tentative D call TRBD1 (6 bases). Trimming took off 1 base at V and 6 bases at J, with 21 bases between the two ends. There are 17 residues in the CDR3. From germline, CDR1 is MGHRA and CDR2 YSYEKL. In DNA form, the CDR3 reads TGCGCCAGCAGCCAAGTGGGGCGGGGGCGCGGGGATGATGGCTACACCTTC. Its translation: CASSQVGRGRGDDGYTF.

The chain joins TRBV7-8 to TRBJ1-6; D is unclear. Trimming shortened V by 1 base and J by 9 bases, and 7 bases separated the two germline ends. This CDR3 has 13 residues. Germline lookup yields CDR1 SGHVS and CDR2 FQNEAQ. In DNA form, the CDR3 reads TGTGCCAGCAGCTTAGATTGGGTTTCACCCCTCCACTTT. Translating it yields CASSLDWVSPLHF.

This clone was observed a handful of times. The chain combines TRBV19 with TRBJ1-2; D remains unclear. Germline loops: CDR1 LNHDA, CDR2 SQIVND (reference sequence). Between the trimmed V and J ends, which lost 3 bases and 4 bases, there was a span of 15 bases. CDR3 size: 15 residues. The CDR3 sequence is CASSIRNTVSYGYTF. CDR3 in DNA: TGTGCCAGTAGTATTCGAAATACAGTGAGCTATGGCTACACCTTC. The full variable domain, in which reference TRBV19 and TRBJ1-2 provide the parts outside the CDR3, is DGGITQSPKYLFRKEGQNVTLSCEQNLNHDAMYWYRQDPGQGLRLIYYSQIVNDFQKGDIAEGYSVSREKKESFPLTVTSAQKNPTAFYLCASSIRNTVSYGYTFGSGTRLTVV.

The rearrangement joins TRBV2 to TRBJ1-5; no clear D gene. This CDR3 has 14 residues. Trimming took off 7 bases at V and 0 bases at J, with 10 bases between the two ends. Germline CDR1 SNHLY, CDR2 FYNNEI. Here the CDR3 reads CASTRLNSNQPQHF. For the CDR3, the DNA is TGTGCCAGCACACGACTTAATAGCAATCAGCCCCAGCATTTT. The complete variable domain, with remaining parts taken from reference TRBV2 and TRBJ1-5, reads EPEVTQTPSHQVTQMGQEVILRCVPISNHLYFYWYRQILGQKVEFLVSFYNNEISEKSEIFDDQFSVERPDGSNFTLKIRSTKLEDSAMYFCASTRLNSNQPQHFGDGTRLSIL.

The V gene is TRBV6-5, the J gene TRBJ1-2; D may be TRBD1 (6 bases). From germline, CDR1 is MNHEY and CDR2 SVGAGI. Trimming cost V 0 bases and J 8 bases, with 16 bases left between them. CDR3 size: 15 residues. Here the CDR3 reads CASSYSVWGLLGYTF. CDR3 bases: TGTGCCAGCAGTTACTCGGTATGGGGGCTCTTGGGCTACACCTTC.

The chain employs TRBV6-6 and TRBJ2-7, with D hard to call. The CDR3 has 15 amino acids. Germline CDR1 MNHNY, CDR2 SVGAGI (reference sequence). V was cut by 2 bases and J by 3 bases, with 14 bases left in between. Here the CDR3 reads CASSYLVIEVYEQYF. The DNA of the CDR3 is TGTGCCAGCAGTTACCTGGTCATAGAGGTCTACGAGCAGTACTTC.

This chain connects TRBV11-2 to TRBJ2-1, with D unclear. Trimming stripped 5 bases from V and 6 bases from J, with 17 bases between. Germline loops: CDR1 SGHAT, CDR2 FQNNGV. This CDR3 is built from 15 residues. In DNA, the CDR3 is TGTGCCAGCAGCCTCCAAGGGTCAGGCGTCAATGAGCAGTTCTTC. Protein: CASSLQGSGVNEQFF.

CDR3 nucleotide sequence: TGCAGCTCACGACAGGGGGGCGCCGGGGAGCTGTTTTTT. As protein: CSSRQGGAGELFF. V is TRBV29-1 and J is TRBJ2-2; 9 bases match TRBD1. With 8 bases clipped from V and 6 bases from J, the junction kept 7 bases outside the gene matches. The CDR3 is 13 residues long. CDR1 and CDR2 (germline): SQVTM, ANQGSEA.

This clone was picked up one time. V and J are TRBV28 and TRBJ1-1; tentatively, D is TRBD1 (6 bases). This CDR3 spans 13 amino acids. Germline CDR1 is MDHEN and CDR2 is SYDVKM. The V gene lost 6 bases and the J gene lost 4 bases, with 12 bases spanning the gap. DNA of the CDR3: TGTGCCAGCAGATTAGGGGGGGCCACTGAAGCTTTCTTT. Its translation is CASRLGGATEAFF.

The chain joins TRBV23-1 to TRBJ2-1, with D possibly matching TRBD2 (6 bases). TRBV23-1 qualifies as an ORF whose function is uncertain. The CDR3 is 14 residues long. Trimming shortened V by 3 bases and J by 10 bases, and 16 bases separated the two germline ends. The CDR3 reads CASSHLGGSGEQFF. The CDR3 region has the DNA TGCGCCAGCAGTCATCTGGGGGGAAGCGGGGAGCAGTTCTTC.

As to this clone: One junction end disagrees with the germline gene, perhaps due to a read error. V is TRBV7-2 and J is TRBJ1-5; D uncertain. CDR3 length: 14 residues. Germline V gene lookup returns CDR1 SGHTA and CDR2 FQGNSA. For the CDR3, the DNA is TGTGCCAGCAGCTTGCCAGGCCCCAATCAACCCCAGCATTTT. Protein: CASSLPGPNQPQHF. The full variable domain, with the rest looked up from reference TRBV7-2 and TRBJ1-5, is GAGVSQSPSNKVTEKGKDVELRCDPISGHTALYWYRQSLGQGLEFLIYFQGNSAPDKSGLPSDRFSAERTGGSVSTLTIQRTQQEDSAVYLCASSLPGPNQPQHFGDGTRLSIL.

The chain employs TRBV9 and TRBJ2-1; 9 bases are shared with TRBD2. There are 15 residues in the CDR3. The ends lost 3 bases at V and 5 bases at J; junction bases unmatched: 6. Germline lookup yields CDR1 SGDLS and CDR2 YYNGEE. The CDR3, as DNA: TGTGCCAGCAGCGCCCTGGGACTAGCCGACAATGAGCAGTTCTTC. Its protein is CASSALGLADNEQFF. Complete variable domain (other parts from reference TRBV9 and TRBJ2-1): DSGVTQTPKHLITATGQRVTLRCSPRSGDLSVYWYQQSLDQGLQFLIQYYNGEERAKGNILERFSAQQFPDLHSELNLSSLELGDSALYFCASSALGLADNEQFFGPGTRLTVL.

The J gene is TRBJ2-1, the V gene TRBV9; no firm D call. The CDR3 sequence is 17 residues long. Germline loops: CDR1 SGDLS, CDR2 YYNGEE. V was cut by 1 base and J by 0 bases, with 14 bases left in between. As DNA, the CDR3 is TGTGCCAGCAGCGTATCTAGTACCCCAAGCTCCTACAATGAGCAGTTCTTC. Amino acid sequence: CASSVSSTPSSYNEQFF.

The genes are TRBV5-1 and TRBJ2-7; no firm D call. This CDR3 comprises 14 residues. The V and J ends lost 3 bases and 2 bases respectively, with 12 bases between them. CDR1 and CDR2 from the germline V gene are SGHRS and YFSETQ. The CDR3 DNA sequence: TGCGCCAGCAGCTCGTTAGACGGAACCTACGAGCAGTACTTC. This encodes CASSSLDGTYEQYF.